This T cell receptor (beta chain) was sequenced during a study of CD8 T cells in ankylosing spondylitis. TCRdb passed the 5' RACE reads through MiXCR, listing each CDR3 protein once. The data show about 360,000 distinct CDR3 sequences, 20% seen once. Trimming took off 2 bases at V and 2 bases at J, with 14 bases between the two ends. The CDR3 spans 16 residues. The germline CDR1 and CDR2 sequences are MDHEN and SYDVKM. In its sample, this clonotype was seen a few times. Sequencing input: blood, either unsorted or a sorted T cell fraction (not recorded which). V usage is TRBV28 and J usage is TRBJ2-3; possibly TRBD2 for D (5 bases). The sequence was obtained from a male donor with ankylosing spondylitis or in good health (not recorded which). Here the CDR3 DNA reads TGTGCCAGCAGTTTAGTGTGGGCGGGTGACACAGATACGCAGTATTTT. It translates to CASSLVWAGDTDTQYF.